This T cell receptor beta chain originates from a study of blood T cell repertoires in COVID-19. The data were produced by immunoSEQ multiplex PCR, yet TCRdb's version contains in-frame clones alone and is incomplete. The table lists about 180,000 clones, around 85% of them singletons. CDR3 length: 17 residues. J was trimmed by 0 bases and V by 0 bases; bases with no gene match: 5. Per germline, CDR1 SGDLS and CDR2 YYNGEE. V usage is TRBV9 and J usage is TRBJ2-2; 7 bases map to TRBD2. The specimen was peripheral blood. The sequence was obtained from a man aged 55 to 70 with acute or convalescent COVID-19. CDR3 region: CASSVGLAVTNTGELFF. CDR3 nucleotide sequence: TGTGCCAGCAGCGTAGGTCTAGCGGTAACGAACACCGGGGAGCTGTTTTTT.